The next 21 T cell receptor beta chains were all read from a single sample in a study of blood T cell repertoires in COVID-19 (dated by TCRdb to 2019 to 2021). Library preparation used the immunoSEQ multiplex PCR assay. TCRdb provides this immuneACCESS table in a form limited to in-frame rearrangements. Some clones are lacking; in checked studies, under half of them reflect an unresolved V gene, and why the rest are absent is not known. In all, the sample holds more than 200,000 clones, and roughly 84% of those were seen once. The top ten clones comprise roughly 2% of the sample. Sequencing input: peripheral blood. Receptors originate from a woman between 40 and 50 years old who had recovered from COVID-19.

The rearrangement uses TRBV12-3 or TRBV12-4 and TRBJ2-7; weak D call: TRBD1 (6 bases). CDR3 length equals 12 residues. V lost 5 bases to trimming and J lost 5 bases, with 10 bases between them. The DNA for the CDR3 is TGTGCCAGCAGTCCGGGACACGACGAGCAGTACTTC. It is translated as CASSPGHDEQYF.

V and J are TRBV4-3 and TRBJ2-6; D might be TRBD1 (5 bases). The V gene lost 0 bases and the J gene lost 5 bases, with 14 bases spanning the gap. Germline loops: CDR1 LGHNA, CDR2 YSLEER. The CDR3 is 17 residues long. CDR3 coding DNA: TGCGCCAGCAGCCAAGAGTGGGGCCTCTATAGGGCCAACGTCCTGACTTTC. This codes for CASSQEWGLYRANVLTF.

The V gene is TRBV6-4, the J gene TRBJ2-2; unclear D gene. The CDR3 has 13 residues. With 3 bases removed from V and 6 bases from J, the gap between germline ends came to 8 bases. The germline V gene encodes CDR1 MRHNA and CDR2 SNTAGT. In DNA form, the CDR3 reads TGTGCCAGCAGTGAAAATGCGGCCGGGGAGCTGTTTTTT. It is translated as CASSENAAGELFF.

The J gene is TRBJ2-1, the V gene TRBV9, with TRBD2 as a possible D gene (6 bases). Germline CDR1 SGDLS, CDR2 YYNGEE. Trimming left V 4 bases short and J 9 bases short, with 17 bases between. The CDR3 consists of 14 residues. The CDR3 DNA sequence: TGTGCCAGCAGCCCGACGGAGGGGTATGGTGAGCAGTTCTTC. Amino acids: CASSPTEGYGEQFF. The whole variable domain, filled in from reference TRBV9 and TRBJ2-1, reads DSGVTQTPKHLITATGQRVTLRCSPRSGDLSVYWYQQSLDQGLQFLIQYYNGEERAKGNILERFSAQQFPDLHSELNLSSLELGDSALYFCASSPTEGYGEQFFGPGTRLTVL.

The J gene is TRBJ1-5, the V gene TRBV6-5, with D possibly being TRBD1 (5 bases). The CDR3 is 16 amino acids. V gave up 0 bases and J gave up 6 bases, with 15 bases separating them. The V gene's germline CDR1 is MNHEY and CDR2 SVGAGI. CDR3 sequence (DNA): TGTGCCAGCAGTTACTCAGCGGGAGGGGCGGGTCAGCCCCAGCATTTT. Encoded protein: CASSYSAGGAGQPQHF.

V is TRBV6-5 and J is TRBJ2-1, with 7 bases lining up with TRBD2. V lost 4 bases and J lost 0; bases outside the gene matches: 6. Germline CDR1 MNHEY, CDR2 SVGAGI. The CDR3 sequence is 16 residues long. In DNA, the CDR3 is TGTGCCAGCAGTTCCCTACTAGCGACCTCCTACAATGAGCAGTTCTTC. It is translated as CASSSLLATSYNEQFF.

The CDR3 region is CASSLQGVGDTQYF. CDR3 DNA sequence: TGTGCCAGCAGCCTACAGGGGGTAGGTGATACGCAGTATTTT. The chain recombines TRBV3-1 (or the pseudogene TRBV3-2) with TRBJ2-3, with TRBD1 identical over 8 bases. The CDR3 length is 14 residues. Germline V gives CDR1 LGHDT, CDR2 YNNKEL (reference sequence). The V segment lost 4 bases and the J segment 6 bases; nucleotides outside the gene matches: 6.

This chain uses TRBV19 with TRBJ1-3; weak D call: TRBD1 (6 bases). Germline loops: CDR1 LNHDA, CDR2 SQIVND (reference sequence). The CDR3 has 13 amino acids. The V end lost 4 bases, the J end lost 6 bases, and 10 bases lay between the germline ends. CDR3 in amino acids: CASSTTGLNTIYF. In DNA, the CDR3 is TGTGCCAGTAGTACCACAGGGTTAAACACCATATATTTT.

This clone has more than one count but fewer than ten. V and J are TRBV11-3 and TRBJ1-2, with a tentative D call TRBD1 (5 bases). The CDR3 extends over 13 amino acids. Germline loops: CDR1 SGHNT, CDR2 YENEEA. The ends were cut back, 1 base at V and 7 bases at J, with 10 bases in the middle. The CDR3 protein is CASSLGEGVGYTF. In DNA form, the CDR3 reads TGTGCCAGCAGCTTAGGGGAAGGGGTTGGCTACACCTTC.

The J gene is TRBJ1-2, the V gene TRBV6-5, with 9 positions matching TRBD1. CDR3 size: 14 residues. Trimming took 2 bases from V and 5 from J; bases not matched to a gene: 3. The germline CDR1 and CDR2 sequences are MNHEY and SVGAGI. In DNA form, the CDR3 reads TGTGCCAGCAGTTACCTCGGACAGGGGTATGGCTACACCTTC. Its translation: CASSYLGQGYGYTF.

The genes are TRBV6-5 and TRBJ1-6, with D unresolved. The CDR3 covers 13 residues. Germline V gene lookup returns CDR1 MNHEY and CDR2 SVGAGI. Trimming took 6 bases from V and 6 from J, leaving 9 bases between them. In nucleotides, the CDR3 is TGTGCCAGCAGAACCGGAGGTAATTCACCCCTCCACTTT. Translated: CASRTGGNSPLHF.

In DNA form, the CDR3 reads TGTGCCAGCAGTGACAGGGTAAACACCGGGGAGCTGTTTTTT. Translated: CASSDRVNTGELFF. The V and J genes are TRBV25-1 and TRBJ2-2; perhaps TRBD1 as D (5 bases). Germline CDR1 is MGHDK and CDR2 is SYGVNS. The CDR3 runs to 14 residues. Trimming took off 3 bases at V and 2 bases at J, with 7 bases between the two ends.

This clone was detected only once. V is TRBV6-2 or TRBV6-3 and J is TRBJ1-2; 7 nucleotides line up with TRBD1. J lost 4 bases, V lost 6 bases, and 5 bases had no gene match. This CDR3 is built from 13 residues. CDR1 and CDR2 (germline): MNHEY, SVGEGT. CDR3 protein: CASSPGTVYGYTF. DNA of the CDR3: TGTGCCAGCAGCCCCGGGACAGTCTATGGCTACACCTTC.

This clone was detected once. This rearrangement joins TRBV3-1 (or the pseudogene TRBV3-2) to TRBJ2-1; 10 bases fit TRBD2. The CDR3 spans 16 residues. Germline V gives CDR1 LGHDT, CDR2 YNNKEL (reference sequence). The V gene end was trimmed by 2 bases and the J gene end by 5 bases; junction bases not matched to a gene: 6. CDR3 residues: CASSQFRAGGNNEQFF. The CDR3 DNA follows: TGTGCCAGCAGCCAATTTAGAGCGGGAGGGAACAATGAGCAGTTCTTC.

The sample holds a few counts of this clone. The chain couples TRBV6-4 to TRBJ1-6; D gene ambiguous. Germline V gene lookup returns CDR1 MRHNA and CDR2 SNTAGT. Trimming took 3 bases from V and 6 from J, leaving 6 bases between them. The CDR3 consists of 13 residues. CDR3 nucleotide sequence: TGTGCCAGCAGTGAATCGAGTAATTCACCCCTCCACTTT. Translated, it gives CASSESSNSPLHF.

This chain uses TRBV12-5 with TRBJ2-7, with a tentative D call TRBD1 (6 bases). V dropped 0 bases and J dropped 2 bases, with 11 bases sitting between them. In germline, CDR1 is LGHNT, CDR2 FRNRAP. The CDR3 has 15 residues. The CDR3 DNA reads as TGTGCTAGTGGTTTGGTACGGGACACCACCTACGAGCAGTACTTC. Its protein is CASGLVRDTTYEQYF.

CDR3 region: CASSRRGSGINNEQFF. The CDR3 nucleotides are TGTGCCAGCAGCCGCCGAGGTAGCGGAATAAACAATGAGCAGTTCTTC. V is TRBV11-2 and J is TRBJ2-1; perhaps TRBD2 as D (6 bases). Germline CDR1 SGHAT, CDR2 FQNNGV. V was pared by 5 bases and J by 5 bases, with 19 bases between. CDR3 length: 16 residues.

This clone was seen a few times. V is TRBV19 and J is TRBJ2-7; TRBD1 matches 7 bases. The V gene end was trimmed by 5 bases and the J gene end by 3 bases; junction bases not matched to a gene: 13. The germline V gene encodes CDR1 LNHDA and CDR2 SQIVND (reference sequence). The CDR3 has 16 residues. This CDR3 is CASSSSHGQGVYEQYF. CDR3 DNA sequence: TGTGCCAGTAGTTCCTCCCATGGGCAGGGGGTCTACGAGCAGTACTTC.

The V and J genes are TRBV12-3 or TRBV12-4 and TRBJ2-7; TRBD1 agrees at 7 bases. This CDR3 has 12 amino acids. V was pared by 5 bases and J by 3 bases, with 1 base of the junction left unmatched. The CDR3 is CASSAGGYEQYF. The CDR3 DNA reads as TGTGCCAGCAGTGCAGGGGGCTACGAGCAGTACTTC.

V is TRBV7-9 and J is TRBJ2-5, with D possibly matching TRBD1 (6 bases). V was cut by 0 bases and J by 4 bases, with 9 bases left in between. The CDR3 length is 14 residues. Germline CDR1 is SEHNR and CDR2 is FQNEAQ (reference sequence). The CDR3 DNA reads TGTGCCAGCAGCTTAGCGCAGGGGACAGAGACCCAGTACTTC. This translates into CASSLAQGTETQYF. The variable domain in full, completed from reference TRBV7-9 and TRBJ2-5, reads DTGVSQNPRHKITKRGQNVTFRCDPISEHNRLYWYRQTLGQGPEFLTYFQNEAQLEKSRLLSDRFSAERPKGSFSTLEIQRTEQGDSAMYLCASSLAQGTETQYFGPGTRLLVL.

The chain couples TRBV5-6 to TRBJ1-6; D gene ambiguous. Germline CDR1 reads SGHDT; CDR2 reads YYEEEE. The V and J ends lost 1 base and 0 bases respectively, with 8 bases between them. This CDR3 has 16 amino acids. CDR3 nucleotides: TGTGCCAGCAGCTTGTCGGGGAGCTCCTATAATTCACCCCTCCACTTT. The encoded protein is CASSLSGSSYNSPLHF.